Listed below are T cell receptor beta chains from one sample, sequenced in a study of cytomegalovirus exposure and HLA in healthy donors. Sequenced by immunoSEQ multiplex PCR; TCRdb stores in-frame clones only, minus some. The data hold about 200,000 clones, with 82% observed a single time. The material sequenced was PBMCs. These receptors came from a boy under 10 years old in good health and CMV-seronegative. The CDR3 runs from the conserved cysteine through the conserved F or W. A D gene is named only where the DNA matches it firmly. Only part of the rows carry a size: once, few, many, or a class if the clone is expanded.

J gene | V gene | D gene | clone size | CDR3 protein | CDR3 DNA
TRBJ2-1 | TRBV2 | . | . | CASSGPRREQFF | TGTGCCAGCAGTGGGCCCCGCCGTGAGCAGTTCTTC
TRBJ2-3 | TRBV29-1 | . | . | CSHTPVQGTDTQYF | TGCAGTCACACCCCGGTCCAGGGCACAGATACGCAGTATTTT
TRBJ2-7 | TRBV6-5 | . | . | CASSYSRSHEQYF | TGTGCCAGCAGTTACTCGAGGAGCCACGAGCAGTACTTC
TRBJ1-2 | TRBV4-1 | TRBD1 | few | CASSQEGNRGPYGYTF | TGCGCCAGCAGCCAAGAAGGGAACAGGGGTCCCTATGGCTACACCTTC
TRBJ1-2 | TRBV6-5 | . | . | CASSYARWNYGYTF | TGTGCCAGCAGTTACGCGAGATGGAACTATGGCTACACCTTC
TRBJ1-2 | TRBV4-3 | . | once | CASSQTVAGAGGYTF | TGCGCCAGCAGCCAAACCGTCGCGGGGGCGGGTGGCTACACCTTC
TRBJ2-1 | TRBV7-3 | . | . | CASSSVGYEQFF | TGTGCCAGCAGCTCCGTGGGCTATGAGCAGTTCTTC
TRBJ1-1 | TRBV10-2 | TRBD1 | . | CASSGRQGPNTEAFF | TGCGCCAGCAGTGGTCGACAGGGGCCGAACACTGAAGCTTTCTTT
TRBJ1-4 | TRBV4-3 | . | . | CASSQNRGVGEKLFF | TGCGCCAGCAGCCAAAATCGGGGGGTAGGGGAAAAACTGTTTTTT
TRBJ2-1 | TRBV29-1 | TRBD2 | few | CSVGPGLAGVVDEQFF | TGCAGCGTTGGGCCGGGACTAGCGGGGGTGGTAGATGAGCAGTTCTTC
TRBJ1-2 | TRBV19 | . | . | CASNDRKYYGYTF | TGTGCCAGTAATGACAGGAAGTATTATGGCTACACCTTC
TRBJ1-1 | TRBV9 | . | . | CASSVGGHAEAFF | TGTGCCAGCAGCGTAGGAGGACACGCTGAAGCTTTCTTT
TRBJ2-4 | TRBV11-2 | . | once | CASSLIRSEGNIQYF | TGTGCCAGCAGCTTAATTCGATCGGAGGGAAACATTCAGTACTTC
TRBJ2-2 | TRBV25-1 | TRBD1 | . | CASSHSQGAYTGELFF | TGTGCCAGCAGTCATAGCCAGGGGGCATACACCGGGGAGCTGTTTTTT
TRBJ2-5 | TRBV7-2 | . | . | CASSLLPGRVESQYF | TGTGCCAGCAGCTTACTCCCCGGGCGGGTGGAGAGCCAGTACTTC
TRBJ1-1 | TRBV7-6 | . | . | CASSLTRVTEAFF | TGTGCCAGCAGCCTAACCAGGGTCACTGAAGCTTTCTTT
TRBJ2-2 | TRBV9 | . | . | CASSLRAGELFF | TGTGCCAGCAGCCTCAGGGCCGGGGAGCTGTTTTTT
TRBJ2-5 | TRBV9 | TRBD1 | . | CASSAKDRGTQETQYF | TGTGCCAGCAGCGCCAAGGACAGGGGGACCCAAGAGACCCAGTACTTC
TRBJ1-1 | TRBV7-3 | TRBD1 | . | CASSLYVGTANTEAFF | TGTGCCAGCAGCTTATATGTAGGGACAGCGAACACTGAAGCTTTCTTT